One sample yielded the 10 T cell receptor beta chains listed below, sequenced in a study of radiotherapy plus CTLA-4 blockade in lung cancer. This table comes from immunoSEQ multiplex PCR, and its TCRdb copy is limited to in-frame clones, with some not included. The table lists 85,000 to 100,000 clones, approximately 86% of them singletons. The source was peripheral blood, collected from a patient treated with radiotherapy plus ipilimumab. Every receptor here comes from a human donor with non-small cell lung cancer that progressed on radiotherapy plus ipilimumab.

The rearrangement joins TRBV11-2 to TRBJ2-7, with D possibly TRBD2 on 5 matching bases. The CDR3 consists of 13 residues. With 5 bases removed from V and 2 bases from J, the gap between germline ends came to 10 bases. Per the germline V gene, CDR1 is SGHAT and CDR2 is FQNNGV. The CDR3 DNA follows: TGTGCCAGCAGCCCAGGAGGTGCCTACGAGCAGTACTTC. It yields the protein CASSPGGAYEQYF.

A single count supports this clone. The CDR3 sequence: CASSQDHLAGVEQYF. The CDR3 DNA is TGCGCCAGCAGCCAAGATCATCTAGCGGGGGTCGAGCAGTACTTC. The genes are TRBV4-3 and TRBJ2-7; the match to TRBD2 covers 10 bases. Trimming at V came to 0 bases and at J to 6 bases, leaving 5 bases not matched to a gene. Per the germline V gene, CDR1 is LGHNA and CDR2 is YSLEER. The length of the CDR3 is 15 residues.

The J gene is TRBJ1-4, the V gene TRBV20-1; TRBD1 matches 7 bases. The CDR3 totals 11 residues. The germline V gene has CDR1 DFQATT and CDR2 SNEGSKA (reference sequence). Here the CDR3 reads CSGTENEKLFF. Here the CDR3 DNA reads TGCAGCGGGACAGAAAATGAAAAACTGTTTTTT.

This clone was picked up a small number of times. In DNA form, the CDR3 reads TGTGCCAGCACCGGACGGGGGGGGCGTGGTTCACCCCTCCACTTT. As protein: CASTGRGGRGSPLHF. This sequence joins TRBV9 and TRBJ1-6; D is possibly TRBD1 (6 bases). This CDR3 is built from 15 residues. V lost 6 bases, J lost 9 bases, and 19 bases lay in between. CDR1 is SGDLS and CDR2 is YYNGEE in the germline V gene.

The chain links TRBV5-1 to TRBJ2-7; D unresolved. Germline assignment: CDR1 SGHRS and CDR2 YFSETQ. The CDR3 has 14 amino acids. V was pared by 1 base and J by 2 bases, with 10 bases between. CDR3 amino acids: CASSLRGDTYEQYF. Written as DNA, the CDR3 is TGCGCCAGCAGCTTGAGAGGTGATACCTACGAGCAGTACTTC. The full variable domain, its missing parts supplied by reference TRBV5-1 and TRBJ2-7, is KAGVTQTPRYLIKTRGQQVTLSCSPISGHRSVSWYQQTPGQGLQFLFEYFSETQRNKGNFPGRFSGRQFSNSRSEMNVSTLELGDSALYLCASSLRGDTYEQYFGPGTRLTVT.

V is TRBV5-6 and J is TRBJ2-1; D call uncertain. Trimming stripped 3 bases from V and 0 bases from J, with 19 bases between. Germline loops: CDR1 SGHDT, CDR2 YYEEEE. The CDR3 contains 18 residues. CDR3 residues: CASSSKPSAAISYNEQFF. The CDR3 DNA follows: TGTGCCAGCAGCTCTAAACCTTCCGCAGCCATCTCCTACAATGAGCAGTTCTTC. Combining the CDR3 with reference TRBV5-6 and TRBJ2-1 gives the whole variable domain DAGVTQSPTHLIKTRGQQVTLRCSPKSGHDTVSWYQQALGQGPQFIFQYYEEEERQRGNFPDRFSGHQFPNYSSELNVNALLLGDSALYLCASSSKPSAAISYNEQFFGPGTRLTVL.

The chain uses TRBV5-3 and TRBJ2-5; TRBD2 might be the D (6 bases). TRBV5-3 is marked as an open reading frame, function uncertain. This CDR3 has 15 amino acids. Trimming left V 4 bases short and J 1 base short, with 14 bases between. The CDR3 here is CARSPRPGVQETQYF. CDR3 DNA sequence: TGTGCCAGAAGCCCTCGGCCGGGAGTCCAAGAGACCCAGTACTTC.

The chain uses TRBV10-3 and TRBJ2-5; D is uncertain. The length of the CDR3 is 13 residues. Germline lookup yields CDR1 ENHRY and CDR2 SYGVKD. The V and J ends lost 8 bases and 2 bases respectively, with 12 bases between them. CDR3 loop: CAIWSGPQETQYF. DNA for the CDR3: TGTGCCATCTGGTCAGGACCTCAAGAGACCCAGTACTTC.

This chain links TRBV18 with TRBJ2-1, with D perhaps matching TRBD1 (5 bases). The germline V gene has CDR1 KGHSH and CDR2 LQKENI. Trimming took off 4 bases at V and 0 bases at J, with 13 bases between the two ends. The CDR3 has 16 residues. CDR3 sequence reads: CASSQPGMSSYNEQFF. CDR3 coding DNA: TGTGCCAGCTCACAGCCAGGGATGAGCTCCTACAATGAGCAGTTCTTC.

This chain links TRBV6-5 with TRBJ1-2, with D perhaps matching TRBD1 (5 bases). Trimming cost V 6 bases and J 3 bases, with 14 bases left between them. This CDR3 has 14 amino acids. Germline V gene sequence: CDR1 MNHEY, CDR2 SVGAGI. The CDR3 here is CASRYDIGDYGYTF. Written as DNA, the CDR3 is TGTGCCAGCAGGTACGACATAGGGGACTATGGCTACACCTTC.